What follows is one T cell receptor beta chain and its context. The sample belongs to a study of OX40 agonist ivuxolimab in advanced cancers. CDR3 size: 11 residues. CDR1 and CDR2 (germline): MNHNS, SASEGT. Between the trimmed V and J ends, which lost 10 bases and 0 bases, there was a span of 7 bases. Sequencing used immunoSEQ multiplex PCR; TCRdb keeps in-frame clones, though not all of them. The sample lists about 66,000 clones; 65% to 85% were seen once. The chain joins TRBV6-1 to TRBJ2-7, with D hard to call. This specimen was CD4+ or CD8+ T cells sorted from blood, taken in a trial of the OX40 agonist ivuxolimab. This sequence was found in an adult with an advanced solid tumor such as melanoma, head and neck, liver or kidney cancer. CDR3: CATQASYEQYF. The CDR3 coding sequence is TGTGCCACCCAAGCCTCCTACGAGCAGTACTTC.